This TCR beta chain is from a study of CD8 T cells in Susac syndrome. The CDR3 has 13 residues. CDR1 is DFQATT, CDR2 SNEGSKA, per germline (reference sequence). The V and J ends lost 0 bases and 4 bases respectively, with 10 bases between them. The authors sequenced TCR beta from blood CD8+ and CD4+ T cells. The CD8+ and CD4+ T cells were negatively isolated, with the TEMRA cells enriched by FACS. Random hexamers were used to reverse transcribe 0.5 to 1 ug of RNA. TCRdb reprocessed the immunoSEQ multiplex PCR reads with MiXCR, giving one entry per CDR3 protein. The sample consists of approximately 200,000 distinct CDR3 sequences, almost 96% of them appearing once.

The receptor's source is a human donor with multiple sclerosis. The chain combines TRBV20-1 with TRBJ2-7; D remains unclear. Material for sequencing was CD4+ T cells from PBMCs. Here the CDR3 reads CSARDPLSYEQYF. The CDR3 nucleotides read TGCAGTGCTAGAGATCCCCTATCGTACGAGCAGTACTTC.